One and the same sample provided the 21 T cell receptor beta chains below, sequenced in a study of T cell repertoires in cytomegalovirus infection. TCRdb processed the reads anew with MiXCR; each CDR3 protein has one entry. The table has around 270,000 distinct CDR3 sequences, roughly 9.1% seen once. The sequencing input was PBMCs. The receptors were gathered from a human donor in good health (CMV status not recorded). Some clones in this sample may be carry-over from other donors' samples.

This clonotype was recorded at least ten times. A read error is possible here, since a much larger clone lies one base away. The V and J genes are TRBV7-2 and TRBJ2-7; unclear D gene. Per germline, CDR1 SGHTA and CDR2 FQGNSA. With 5 bases removed from V and 3 bases from J, the gap between germline ends came to 5 bases. The CDR3 totals 11 residues. CDR3 in DNA: TGTGCCAGCAGCCCCGACTACGAGCAGTACTTC. It encodes CASSPDYEQYF.

This clonotype came up many times. The gene calls are TRBV11-2 and TRBJ2-6, with a weak D call TRBD1 (6 bases). V was cut by 7 bases and J by 2 bases, with 18 bases left in between. The CDR3 totals 17 residues. Germline V gives CDR1 SGHAT, CDR2 FQNNGV. CDR3 sequence: CASISPRGPPGANVLTF. DNA of the CDR3: TGTGCCAGCATCAGCCCCAGGGGTCCACCTGGGGCCAACGTCCTGACTTTC.

As concerns this clonotype: A much larger clonotype is one base distant, so this may be a read error. The V gene is TRBV12-3 or TRBV12-4, the J gene TRBJ2-1; D is unresolved. V was shortened by 3 bases and J by 7 bases, with 10 bases between the two germline ends. The CDR3 is made up of 13 amino acids. This CDR3 is CASSFYPFNEQFF. In DNA form, the CDR3 reads TGTGCCAGCAGTTTTTATCCATTTAATGAGCAGTTCTTC.

This chain uses TRBV6-2 or TRBV6-3 with TRBJ2-7; maybe TRBD1 (5 bases). Germline loops: CDR1 MNHEY, CDR2 SVGEGT. Trimming left V 5 bases short and J 2 bases short, with 13 bases between. The CDR3 loop spans 14 amino acids. CDR3 residues: CASSGRTHTYEQYF. Written as DNA, the CDR3 is TGTGCCAGCAGTGGCCGGACACATACCTACGAGCAGTACTTC.

This sequence joins TRBV20-1 and TRBJ2-3, with TRBD1 matching over 8 bases. The germline gives CDR1 DFQATT, CDR2 SNEGSKA (reference sequence). V shed 1 base and J 1 base; nucleotides not matched to a gene: 10. This CDR3 spans 17 amino acids. DNA of the CDR3: TGCAGTGCTAGAGCGATGGGGACAGGAGAGCGCACAGATACGCAGTATTTT. Protein product: CSARAMGTGERTDTQYF.

In this sample, this clonotype turned up many times. The chain links TRBV7-2 to TRBJ2-1; either TRBD1 or TRBD2 may supply D (6 bases each). Trimming pared 2 bases from V and 10 bases from J, leaving 15 bases between. The germline V gene has CDR1 SGHTA and CDR2 FQGNSA. This CDR3 is built from 14 residues. The CDR3 loop reads CASSLNGGQGEQFF. The CDR3 bases are TGTGCCAGCAGCTTAAATGGGGGGCAGGGAGAGCAGTTCTTC.

This clonotype was picked up a small number of times. This chain joins TRBV12-3 or TRBV12-4 and TRBJ2-7; tentative D call: TRBD1 (6 bases). CDR3 length equals 13 residues. Between the trimmed V and J ends, which lost 6 bases and 6 bases, there was a span of 15 bases. This CDR3 reads CASRPTGISEQYF. The CDR3 DNA follows: TGTGCCAGCAGACCTACAGGGATTAGCGAGCAGTACTTC.

The chain uses TRBV11-3 and TRBJ1-4; 10 positions agree with TRBD1. Germline CDR1 SGHNT, CDR2 YENEEA. V shed 5 bases and J 7 bases; nucleotides not matched to a gene: 10. CDR3 size: 16 residues. The CDR3 loop reads CASSLGQGGSSEKLFF. CDR3 nucleotide sequence: TGTGCCAGCAGCCTCGGACAGGGGGGGAGTAGTGAAAAACTGTTTTTT.

This clonotype was observed many times. The chain combines TRBV11-2 with TRBJ2-7; perhaps TRBD1 as D (6 bases). V lost 5 bases to trimming and J lost 0 bases, with 17 bases between them. Germline-derived CDR1 and CDR2 are SGHAT and FQNNGV. The CDR3 loop spans 16 amino acids. The CDR3 loop reads CASSPLGHRLSYEQYF. The CDR3 DNA reads as TGTGCCAGCAGCCCCTTGGGACACCGCCTCTCCTACGAGCAGTACTTC.

This clonotype was counted ten times or more. The V call is TRBV7-9, the J call TRBJ1-4, with TRBD1 matching 8 bases. Germline V gene lookup returns CDR1 SEHNR and CDR2 FQNEAQ (reference sequence). J lost 0 bases, V lost 0 bases, and 3 bases had no gene match. This CDR3 contains 17 residues. This chain's CDR3 is CASSLAGQGTTNEKLFF. DNA of the CDR3: TGTGCCAGCAGCTTAGCAGGACAGGGAACAACTAATGAAAAACTGTTTTTT.

As for this clonotype: A read error may explain this, as a much larger clone is one base away. The chain joins TRBV6-8 to TRBJ2-2, with 7 positions matching TRBD1. Germline V CDR1 and CDR2: MNHGY, SAAAGT. The CDR3 extends over 15 amino acids. The CDR3 protein is CASGYLGTATGELFF. CDR3 nucleotides: TGTGCCAGCGGTTACCTCGGGACAGCCACCGGGGAGCTGTTTTTT.

The V call is TRBV19, the J call TRBJ1-3; TRBD1 matches at 8 bases. Germline V gene sequence: CDR1 LNHDA, CDR2 SQIVND (reference sequence). The CDR3 totals 17 residues. The V segment lost 5 bases and the J segment 0 bases; nucleotides outside the gene matches: 9. The CDR3 protein is CASSRRGQGNSGNTIYF. DNA for the CDR3: TGTGCCAGTAGTCGACGAGGACAGGGCAACTCTGGAAACACCATATATTTT.

A note on this clonotype: Given a much more abundant clone one base away, this may be a read error. The chain is built from TRBV6-2 or TRBV6-3 and TRBJ2-5, with D tentatively TRBD1 (5 bases). CDR1 and CDR2 (germline): MNHEY, SVGEGT. V lost 9 bases to trimming and J lost 7 bases, with 21 bases between them. The length of the CDR3 is 14 residues. This CDR3 reads CARDRGPSEGTQYF. CDR3 sequence (DNA): TGTGCCAGAGATAGGGGTCCCTCGGAAGGGACCCAGTACTTC.

This clonotype has at least ten counts. The chain links TRBV9 to TRBJ2-7; D is ambiguous. Germline lookup yields CDR1 SGDLS and CDR2 YYNGEE. Trimming cost V 0 bases and J 1 base, with 8 bases left between them. The CDR3 has 14 amino acids. This CDR3 is CASSVVASSYEQYF. CDR3 DNA sequence: TGTGCCAGCAGCGTAGTTGCTTCTTCCTACGAGCAGTACTTC. The full variable domain, rest sourced from reference TRBV9 and TRBJ2-7, is DSGVTQTPKHLITATGQRVTLRCSPRSGDLSVYWYQQSLDQGLQFLIQYYNGEERAKGNILERFSAQQFPDLHSELNLSSLELGDSALYFCASSVVASSYEQYFGPGTRLTVT.

The rearrangement joins TRBV28 to TRBJ1-1, with a possible D match to TRBD1 (6 bases). This CDR3 region has 15 residues. V was clipped by 8 bases and J by 2 bases, with 18 bases between them. Germline loops: CDR1 MDHEN, CDR2 SYDVKM. CDR3 region: CASGGGGAVNTEAFF. CDR3 coding DNA: TGTGCCAGCGGGGGCGGGGGAGCAGTAAACACTGAAGCTTTCTTT.

This clonotype was seen repeatedly, ten times or more. This sequence joins TRBV7-2 and TRBJ1-5, with 10 nucleotides matching TRBD1. The CDR3 is made up of 14 amino acids. V was pared by 5 bases and J by 6 bases, with 4 bases of the junction left unmatched. Germline values: CDR1 SGHTA, CDR2 FQGNSA. The CDR3 sequence: CASSRRQGAQPQHF. The DNA for the CDR3 is TGTGCCAGCAGCCGAAGACAGGGGGCTCAGCCCCAGCATTTT.

This clonotype was counted between two and nine times. V gene TRBV12-3 or TRBV12-4 combines with J gene TRBJ2-5; D is possibly TRBD1 (5 bases). This CDR3 is built from 16 residues. Trimming took 2 bases from V and 5 from J, leaving 18 bases between them. CDR3 sequence reads: CASSLRRQGLGETQYF. Here the CDR3 DNA reads TGTGCCAGCAGTTTACGGCGGCAGGGCTTGGGGGAGACCCAGTACTTC.

V and J are TRBV3-1 and TRBJ2-7; D is unclear. Germline CDR1 is LGHDT and CDR2 is YNNKEL (reference sequence). Deletions cut 0 bases from V and 4 bases from J, with 16 bases between. This CDR3 comprises 16 residues. CDR3 nucleotide sequence: TGTGCCAGCAGCCAAGATCTTCGGACGTACGGGTACGAGCAGTACTTC. It specifies CASSQDLRTYGYEQYF.

The sample holds many counts of this clonotype. This chain links TRBV28 with TRBJ2-7, with D maybe TRBD1 (6 bases). Germline V gene sequence: CDR1 MDHEN, CDR2 SYDVKM. V was trimmed by 5 bases and J by 3 bases, leaving 11 bases between them. This CDR3 is built from 13 residues. The CDR3 sequence is CASSRDTLYEQYF. CDR3 bases: TGTGCCAGCAGTCGGGACACCCTCTACGAGCAGTACTTC.

This clonotype showed up many times. The chain carries TRBV6-2 or TRBV6-3 and TRBJ2-7; D perhaps matches TRBD1 (6 bases). V was cut by 8 bases and J by 3 bases, with 11 bases left in between. Germline loops: CDR1 MNHEY, CDR2 SVGEGT. This CDR3 region has 12 residues. The CDR3 DNA reads TGTGCCAGCGGATACAGGGTCTACGAGCAGTACTTC. Its translation: CASGYRVYEQYF.

This clonotype was counted many times. This chain uses TRBV7-8 with TRBJ2-1; 15 bases map to TRBD2. The V gene's germline CDR1 is SGHVS and CDR2 FQNEAQ. V shed 4 bases, J shed 2 bases, and the junction held 6 bases outside the gene matches. This CDR3 contains 18 residues. The CDR3 nucleotides are TGTGCCAGCAGCTCGGGACTAGCGGGAGGAGACACCTACAATGAGCAGTTCTTC. Amino acids: CASSSGLAGGDTYNEQFF.